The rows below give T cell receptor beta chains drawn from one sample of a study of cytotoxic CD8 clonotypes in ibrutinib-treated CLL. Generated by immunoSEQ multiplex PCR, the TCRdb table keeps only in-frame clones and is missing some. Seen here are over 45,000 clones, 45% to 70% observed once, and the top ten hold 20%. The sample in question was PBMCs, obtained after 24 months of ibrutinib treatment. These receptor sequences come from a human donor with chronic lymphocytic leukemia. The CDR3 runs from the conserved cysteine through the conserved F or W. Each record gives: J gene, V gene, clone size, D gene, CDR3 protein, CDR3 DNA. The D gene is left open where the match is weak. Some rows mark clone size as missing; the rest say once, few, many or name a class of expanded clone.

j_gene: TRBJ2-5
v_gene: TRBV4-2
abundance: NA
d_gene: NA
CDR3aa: CASSQGQGFQETQYF
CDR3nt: TGTGCCAGCAGCCAAGGCCAGGGCTTTCAAGAGACCCAGTACTTC

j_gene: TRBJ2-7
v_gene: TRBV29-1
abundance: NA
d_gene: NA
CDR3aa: CSVEATAYEQYF
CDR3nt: TGCAGCGTTGAAGCTACAGCCTACGAGCAGTACTTC

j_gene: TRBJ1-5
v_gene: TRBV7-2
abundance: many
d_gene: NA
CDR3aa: CASSETPGQPQHF
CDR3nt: TGTGCCAGCAGCGAGACGCCGGGGCAGCCCCAGCATTTT

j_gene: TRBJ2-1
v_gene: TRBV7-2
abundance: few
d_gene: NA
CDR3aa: CASTTYRGFYNEQFF
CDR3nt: TGTGCCAGCACCACCTATCGGGGGTTTTACAATGAGCAGTTCTTC

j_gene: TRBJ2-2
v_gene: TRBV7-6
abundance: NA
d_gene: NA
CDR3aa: CASRPTGPYTGELFF
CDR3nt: TGTGCCAGCAGGCCCACCGGGCCCTACACCGGGGAGCTGTTTTTT

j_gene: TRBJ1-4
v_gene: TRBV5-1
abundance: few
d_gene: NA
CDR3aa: CASSFRGPNEKLFF
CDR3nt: TGCGCCAGCAGCTTTCGGGGCCCAAATGAAAAACTGTTTTTT

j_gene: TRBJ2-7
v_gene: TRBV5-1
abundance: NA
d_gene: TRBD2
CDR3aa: CASTTGGRPYEQYF
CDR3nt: TGCGCCAGCACGACGGGGGGAAGACCCTACGAGCAGTACTTC

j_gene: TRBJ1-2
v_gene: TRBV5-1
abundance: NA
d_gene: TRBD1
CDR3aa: CASSLEAGTGTSYTF
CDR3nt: TGCGCCAGCAGCCTGGAAGCCGGGACAGGGACTTCTTACACCTTC

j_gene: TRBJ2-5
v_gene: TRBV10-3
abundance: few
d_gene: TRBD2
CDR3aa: CAISPAGVPQETQYF
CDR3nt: TGTGCCATCAGTCCAGCGGGGGTCCCCCAAGAGACCCAGTACTTC

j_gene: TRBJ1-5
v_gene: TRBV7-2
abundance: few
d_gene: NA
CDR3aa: CASSLIDNQPQHF
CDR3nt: TGTGCCAGCAGCTTAATCGATAATCAGCCCCAGCATTTT

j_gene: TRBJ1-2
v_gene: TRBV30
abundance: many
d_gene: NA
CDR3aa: CAWFRPPRYYGYTF
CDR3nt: TGTGCCTGGTTTAGGCCCCCCAGGTACTATGGCTACACCTTC

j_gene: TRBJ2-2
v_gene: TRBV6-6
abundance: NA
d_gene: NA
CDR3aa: CASSGVNTGELFF
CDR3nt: TGTGCCAGCAGCGGAGTTAACACCGGGGAGCTGTTTTTT

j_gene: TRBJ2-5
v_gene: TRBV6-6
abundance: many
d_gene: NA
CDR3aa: CASSYSSRHYF
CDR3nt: TGTGCCAGCAGTTACTCGTCCAGGCACTACTTC

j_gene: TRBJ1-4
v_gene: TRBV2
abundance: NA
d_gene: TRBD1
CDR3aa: CASSGTVGGEKLFF
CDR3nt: TGTGCCAGCAGCGGGACAGTAGGTGGTGAAAAACTGTTTTTT

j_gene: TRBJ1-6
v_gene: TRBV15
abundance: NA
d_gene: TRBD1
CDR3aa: CATSSSQGGTLHF
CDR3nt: TGTGCCACCAGCAGCTCTCAGGGGGGGACCCTCCACTTT

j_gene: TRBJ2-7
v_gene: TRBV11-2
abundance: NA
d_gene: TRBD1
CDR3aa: CASSLGDSPYEQYF
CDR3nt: TGTGCCAGCAGCTTAGGGGACAGCCCCTACGAGCAGTACTTC

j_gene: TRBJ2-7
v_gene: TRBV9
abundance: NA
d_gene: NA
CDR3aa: CASSVAPRNEQYF
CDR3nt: TGTGCCAGCAGCGTAGCCCCCCGAAACGAGCAGTACTTC

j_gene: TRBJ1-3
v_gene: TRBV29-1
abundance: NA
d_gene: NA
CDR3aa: CSVRGGRGNTIYF
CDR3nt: TGCAGCGTTCGGGGGGGGCGCGGAAACACCATATATTTT

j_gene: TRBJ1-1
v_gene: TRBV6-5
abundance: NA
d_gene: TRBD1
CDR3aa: CASSRQGGFTEAFF
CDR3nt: TGTGCCAGCAGTCGACAGGGAGGGTTCACTGAAGCTTTCTTT

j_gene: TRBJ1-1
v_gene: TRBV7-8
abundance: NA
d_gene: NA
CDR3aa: CASSLARETGEAFF
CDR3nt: TGTGCCAGCAGCTTAGCCAGAGAGACAGGTGAAGCTTTCTTT

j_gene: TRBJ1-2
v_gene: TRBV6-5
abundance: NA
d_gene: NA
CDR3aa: CASSYSGTTSGGYTF
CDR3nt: TGTGCCAGCAGTTACTCTGGGACAACGTCAGGTGGCTACACCTTC

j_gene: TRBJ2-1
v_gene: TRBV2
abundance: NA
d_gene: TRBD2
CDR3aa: CARIPLAGKGNEQFF
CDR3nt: TGTGCCAGAATCCCCTTAGCGGGCAAGGGCAATGAGCAGTTCTTC

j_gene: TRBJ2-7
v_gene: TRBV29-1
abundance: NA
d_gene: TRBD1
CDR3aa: CSVEDPGQGMNPTTSYEQYF
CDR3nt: TGCAGCGTTGAAGATCCTGGACAGGGTATGAACCCAACCACCTCTTACGAGCAGTACTTC

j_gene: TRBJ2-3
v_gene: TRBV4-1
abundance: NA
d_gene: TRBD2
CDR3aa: CASSQQRVAGGPGAADTQYF
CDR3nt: TGCGCCAGCAGCCAACAACGGGTAGCGGGGGGGCCGGGTGCCGCAGATACGCAGTATTTT

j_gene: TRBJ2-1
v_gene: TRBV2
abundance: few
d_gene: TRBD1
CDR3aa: CATRQGTMANEQFF
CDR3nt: TGTGCCACCAGACAGGGAACAATGGCCAATGAGCAGTTCTTC

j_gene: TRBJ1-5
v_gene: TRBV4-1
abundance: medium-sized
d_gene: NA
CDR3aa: CASSQVSGGNQPQHF
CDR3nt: TGCGCCAGCAGCCAAGTGTCTGGGGGCAATCAGCCCCAGCATTTT

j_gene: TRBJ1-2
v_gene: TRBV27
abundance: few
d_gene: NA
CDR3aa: CASSLLKEQGGYTF
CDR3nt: TGTGCCAGCAGTTTACTTAAGGAACAGGGTGGCTACACCTTC

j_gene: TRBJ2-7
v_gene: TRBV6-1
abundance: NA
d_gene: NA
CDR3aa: CASSVLLGADYEQYF
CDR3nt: TGTGCCAGCAGTGTCTTATTGGGAGCAGACTACGAGCAGTACTTC

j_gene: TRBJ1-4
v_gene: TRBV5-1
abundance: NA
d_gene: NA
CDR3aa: CASSLLYDMGGLFF
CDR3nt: TGCGCCAGCAGCTTATTATACGACATGGGGGGGCTGTTTTTT

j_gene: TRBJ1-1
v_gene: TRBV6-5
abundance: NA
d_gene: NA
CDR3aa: CASTRTETNTEAFF
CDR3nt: TGTGCCAGCACTAGGACAGAGACGAACACTGAAGCTTTCTTT

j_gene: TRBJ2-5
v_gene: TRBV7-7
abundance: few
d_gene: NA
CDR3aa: CASSSSTGLETQYF
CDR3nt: TGTGCCAGCAGCTCCTCCACAGGCCTGGAGACCCAGTACTTC

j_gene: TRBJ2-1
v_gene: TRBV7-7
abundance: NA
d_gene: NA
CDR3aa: CASSSGSYNEQFF
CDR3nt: TGTGCCAGCAGCTCGGGCTCCTACAATGAGCAGTTCTTC

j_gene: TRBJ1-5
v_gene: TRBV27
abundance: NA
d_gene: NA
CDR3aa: CASSSQTGQPQHF
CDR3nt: TGTGCCAGCAGTTCCCAGACTGGACAGCCCCAGCATTTT

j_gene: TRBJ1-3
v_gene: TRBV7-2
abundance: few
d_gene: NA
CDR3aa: CASFQGSPGNTIYF
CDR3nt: TGTGCCAGTTTCCAAGGGTCCCCTGGAAACACCATATATTTT

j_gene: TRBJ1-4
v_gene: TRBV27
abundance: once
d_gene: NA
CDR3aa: CASMGRGNEKLFF
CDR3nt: TGTGCCAGCATGGGGAGGGGGAATGAAAAACTGTTTTTT

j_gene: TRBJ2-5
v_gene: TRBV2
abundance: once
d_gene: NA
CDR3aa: CASNPRRGPQETQYF
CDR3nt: TGTGCCAGCAACCCACGAAGGGGCCCTCAAGAGACCCAGTACTTC

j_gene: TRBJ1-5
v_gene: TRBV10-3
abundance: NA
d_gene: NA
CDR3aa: CAIKGLGDQPQHF
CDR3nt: TGTGCCATCAAAGGGTTGGGAGATCAGCCCCAGCATTTT

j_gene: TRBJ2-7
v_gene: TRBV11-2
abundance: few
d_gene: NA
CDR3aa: CASGKGAYEQYF
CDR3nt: TGTGCCAGCGGGAAGGGTGCCTACGAGCAGTACTTC

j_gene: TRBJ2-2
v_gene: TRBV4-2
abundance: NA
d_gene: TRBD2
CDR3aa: CASMPSGRGTGELFF
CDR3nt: TGTGCCAGCATGCCCAGCGGGAGAGGCACCGGGGAGCTGTTTTTT

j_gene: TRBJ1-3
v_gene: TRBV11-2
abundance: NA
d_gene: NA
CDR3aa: CASSFSIAGNTIYF
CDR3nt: TGTGCCAGCAGCTTCTCGATAGCTGGAAACACCATATATTTT

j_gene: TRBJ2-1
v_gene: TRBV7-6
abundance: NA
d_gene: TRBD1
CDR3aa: CASSSPNSGTAYNEQFF
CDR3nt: TGTGCCAGCAGCTCCCCAAACTCTGGGACAGCTTACAATGAGCAGTTCTTC

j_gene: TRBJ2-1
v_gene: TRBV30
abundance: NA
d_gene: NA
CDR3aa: CAWETGGGWNEQFF
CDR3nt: TGTGCCTGGGAAACAGGAGGCGGGTGGAATGAGCAGTTCTTC

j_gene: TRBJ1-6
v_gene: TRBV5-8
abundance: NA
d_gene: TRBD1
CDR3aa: CASSFRFALGTGNSPLHF
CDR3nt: TGTGCCAGCAGCTTCAGATTCGCGTTAGGGACAGGGAATTCACCCCTCCACTTT

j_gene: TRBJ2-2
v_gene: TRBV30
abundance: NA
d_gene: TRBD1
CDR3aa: CAWKGARDTGELFF
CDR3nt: TGTGCCTGGAAGGGGGCGCGAGACACCGGGGAGCTGTTTTTT

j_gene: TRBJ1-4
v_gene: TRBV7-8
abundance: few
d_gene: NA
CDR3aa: CASSLDAVSDPNEKLFF
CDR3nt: TGTGCCAGCAGCTTAGACGCGGTTTCGGATCCTAATGAAAAACTGTTTTTT

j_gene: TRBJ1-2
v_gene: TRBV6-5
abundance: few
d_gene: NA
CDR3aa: CASSLPGGESYGYTF
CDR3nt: TGTGCCAGCAGTTTGCCCGGGGGCGAATCTTATGGCTACACCTTC

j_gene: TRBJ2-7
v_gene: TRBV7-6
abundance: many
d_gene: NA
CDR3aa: CASSPAGFAYEQYF
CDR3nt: TGTGCCAGCAGCCCCGCGGGATTTGCCTACGAGCAGTACTTC

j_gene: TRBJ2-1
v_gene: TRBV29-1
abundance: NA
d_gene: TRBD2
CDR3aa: CSVDLAGGSYNEQFF
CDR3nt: TGCAGCGTAGACTTAGCGGGGGGTTCCTACAATGAGCAGTTCTTC

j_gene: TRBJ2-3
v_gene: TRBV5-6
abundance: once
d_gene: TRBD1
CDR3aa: CASSLWTGGSDTQYF
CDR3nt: TGTGCCAGCAGCCTTTGGACAGGGGGCTCAGATACGCAGTATTTT

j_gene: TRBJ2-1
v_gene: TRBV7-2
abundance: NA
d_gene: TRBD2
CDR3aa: CASSLSGRDSYNEQFF
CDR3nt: TGTGCCAGCAGCTTAAGCGGGAGGGACAGCTACAATGAGCAGTTCTTC

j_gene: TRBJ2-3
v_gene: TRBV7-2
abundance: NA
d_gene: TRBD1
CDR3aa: CASSSPGQRGTDTQYF
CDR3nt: TGTGCCAGCAGCTCTCCGGGACAGCGAGGGACAGATACGCAGTATTTT

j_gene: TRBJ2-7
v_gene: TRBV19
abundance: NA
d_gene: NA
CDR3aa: CASSMRAGTVDEQYF
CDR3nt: TGTGCCAGTAGTATGAGGGCAGGGACGGTCGACGAGCAGTACTTC

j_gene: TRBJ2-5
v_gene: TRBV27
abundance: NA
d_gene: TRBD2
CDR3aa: CASTTGGHGETQYF
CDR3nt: TGTGCCAGCACTACGGGGGGGCATGGGGAGACCCAGTACTTC

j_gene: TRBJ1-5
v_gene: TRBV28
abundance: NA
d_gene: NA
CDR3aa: CASSQGLGNQPQHF
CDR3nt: TGTGCCAGCAGTCAGGGTTTGGGGAATCAGCCCCAGCATTTT

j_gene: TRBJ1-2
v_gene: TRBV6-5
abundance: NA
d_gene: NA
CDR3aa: CASSYVQGSNYGYTF
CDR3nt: TGTGCCAGCAGTTACGTCCAGGGGTCCAACTATGGCTACACCTTC